This is a list of T cell receptor beta chains from one sample in a study of circulating and synovial CD4+ cells in juvenile arthritis. Data came from immunoSEQ multiplex PCR; TCRdb stores just in-frame clones and leaves some out. The table includes 1,200 or so clones, roughly 88% detected once. Sequencing was done on a sample of HLA-DR+ CD4+ T cells from blood. The receptors were gathered from a human patient with juvenile idiopathic arthritis. Some clones in this sample may be carry-over from other donors' samples. The CDR3 runs from the conserved cysteine through the conserved F or W.

J gene,V gene,CDR3 protein
TRBJ1-5,TRBV6-5,CASRTNRRGQPQHF
TRBJ2-1,TRBV6-4,CASSEASGSSGSYNEQFF
TRBJ1-6,TRBV5-1,CASRRGPGDSPLHF
TRBJ2-3,TRBV6-5,CASTGRLSTDTQYF
TRBJ1-5,TRBV4-1,CASSLGQGKGQPQHF
TRBJ1-2,TRBV5-8,CASSWAEEVGYTF
TRBJ2-7,TRBV5-1,CASSAGGLTDEQYF
TRBJ2-3,TRBV7-2,CASSPIGRGTDTQYF
TRBJ1-6,TRBV2,CASSKEGQGPLHF
TRBJ2-7,TRBV5-1,CASSLTGTAYEQYF
TRBJ1-5,TRBV27,CASTRTGGNQPQHF
TRBJ1-1,TRBV19,CASSTDRVDTEAFF
TRBJ2-1,TRBV7-3,CASSTSSGTYNEQFF
TRBJ2-4,TRBV5-4,CASGGGSTKNIQYF
TRBJ1-5,TRBV28,CATDRSYQPQHF
TRBJ2-5,TRBV5-4,CASSPTGGETQYF
TRBJ2-3,TRBV5-1,CASSLSEASPADTQYF
TRBJ2-7,TRBV5-1,CASSWGDRGHNYEQYF
TRBJ2-1,TRBV6-6,CASSYPGQGRQEQFF
TRBJ2-1,TRBV5-5,CASSSPNDNEQFF
TRBJ2-2,TRBV5-1,CASSLVGQGNTGELFF
TRBJ2-3,TRBV2,CAGRTETSGRGDTQYF